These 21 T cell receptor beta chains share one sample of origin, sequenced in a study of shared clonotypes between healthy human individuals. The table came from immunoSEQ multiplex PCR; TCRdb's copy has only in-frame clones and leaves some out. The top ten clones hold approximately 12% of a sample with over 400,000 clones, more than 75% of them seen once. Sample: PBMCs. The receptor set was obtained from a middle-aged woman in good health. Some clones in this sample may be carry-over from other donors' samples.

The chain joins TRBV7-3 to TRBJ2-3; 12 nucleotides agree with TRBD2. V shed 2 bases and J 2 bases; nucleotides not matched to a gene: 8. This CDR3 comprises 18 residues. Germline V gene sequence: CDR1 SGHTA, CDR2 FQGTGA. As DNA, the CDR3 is TGTGCCAGCAGCTTACTCCCGGGACTAGCGGGCTTCACAGATACGCAGTATTTT. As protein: CASSLLPGLAGFTDTQYF.

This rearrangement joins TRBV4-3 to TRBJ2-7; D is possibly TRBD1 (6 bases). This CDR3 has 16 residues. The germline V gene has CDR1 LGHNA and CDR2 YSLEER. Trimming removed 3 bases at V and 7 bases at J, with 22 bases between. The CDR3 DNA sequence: TGCGCCAGCAGCCAGTACTTACAGGGAGCCACCGGGGAGCAGTACTTC. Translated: CASSQYLQGATGEQYF.

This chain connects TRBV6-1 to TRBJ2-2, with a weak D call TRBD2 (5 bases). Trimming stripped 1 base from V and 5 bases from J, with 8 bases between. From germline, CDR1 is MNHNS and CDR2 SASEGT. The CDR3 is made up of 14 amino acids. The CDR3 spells CASSEERYTGELFF. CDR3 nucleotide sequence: TGTGCCAGCAGTGAAGAGCGGTATACCGGGGAGCTGTTTTTT.

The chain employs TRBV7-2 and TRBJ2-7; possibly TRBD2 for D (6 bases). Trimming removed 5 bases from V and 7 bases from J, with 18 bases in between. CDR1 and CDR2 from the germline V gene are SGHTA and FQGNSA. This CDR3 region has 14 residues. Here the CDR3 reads CASSPGVGELEQYF. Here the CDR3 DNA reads TGTGCCAGCAGCCCGGGGGTTGGGGAATTGGAGCAGTACTTC. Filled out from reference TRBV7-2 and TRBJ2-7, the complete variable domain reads GAGVSQSPSNKVTEKGKDVELRCDPISGHTALYWYRQSLGQGLEFLIYFQGNSAPDKSGLPSDRFSAERTGGSVSTLTIQRTQQEDSAVYLCASSPGVGELEQYFGPGTRLTVT.

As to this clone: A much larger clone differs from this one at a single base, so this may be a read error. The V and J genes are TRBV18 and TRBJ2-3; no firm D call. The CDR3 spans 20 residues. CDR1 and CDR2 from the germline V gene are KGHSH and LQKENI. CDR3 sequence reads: CASSPLPLVGHRDGTDMQYF. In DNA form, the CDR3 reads TGTGCCAGCTCACCACTTCCCTTGGTTGGGCACCGAGACGGCACAGATATGCAGTATTTT. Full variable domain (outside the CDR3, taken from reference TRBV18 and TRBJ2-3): NAGVMQNPRHLVRRRGQEARLRCSPMKGHSHVYWYRQLPEEGLKFMVYLQKENIIDESGMPKERFSAEFPKEGPSILRIQQVVRGDSAAYFCASSPLPLVGHRDGTDMQYFGPGTRLTVL.

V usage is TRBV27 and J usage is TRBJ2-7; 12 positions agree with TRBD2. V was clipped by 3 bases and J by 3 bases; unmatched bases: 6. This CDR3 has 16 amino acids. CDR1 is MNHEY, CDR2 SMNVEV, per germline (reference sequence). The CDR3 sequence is CASSFRLAGGIYEQYF. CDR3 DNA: TGTGCCAGCAGTTTCCGTCTAGCGGGAGGGATCTACGAGCAGTACTTC.

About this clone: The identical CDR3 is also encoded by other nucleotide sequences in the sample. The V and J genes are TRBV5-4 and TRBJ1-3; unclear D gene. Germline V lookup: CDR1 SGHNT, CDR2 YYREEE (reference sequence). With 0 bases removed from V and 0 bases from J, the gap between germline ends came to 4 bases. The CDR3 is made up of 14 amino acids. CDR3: CASSLGGSGNTIYF. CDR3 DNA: TGTGCCAGCAGCTTGGGCGGCTCTGGAAACACCATATATTTT.

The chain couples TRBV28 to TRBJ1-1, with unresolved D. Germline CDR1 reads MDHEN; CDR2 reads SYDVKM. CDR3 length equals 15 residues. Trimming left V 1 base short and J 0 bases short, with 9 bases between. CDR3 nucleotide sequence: TGTGCCAGCAGTTTATCCCAAAGATTGAACACTGAAGCTTTCTTT. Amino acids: CASSLSQRLNTEAFF. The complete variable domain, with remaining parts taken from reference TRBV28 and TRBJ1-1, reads DVKVTQSSRYLVKRTGEKVFLECVQDMDHENMFWYRQDPGLGLRLIYFSYDVKMKEKGDIPEGYSVSREKKERFSLILESASTNQTSMYLCASSLSQRLNTEAFFGQGTRLTVV.

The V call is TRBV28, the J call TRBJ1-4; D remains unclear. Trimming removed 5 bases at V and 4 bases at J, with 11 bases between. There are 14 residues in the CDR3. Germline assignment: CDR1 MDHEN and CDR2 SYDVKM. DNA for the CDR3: TGTGCCAGCAGTCATTGGGCCGATAATGAAAAACTGTTTTTT. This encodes CASSHWADNEKLFF.

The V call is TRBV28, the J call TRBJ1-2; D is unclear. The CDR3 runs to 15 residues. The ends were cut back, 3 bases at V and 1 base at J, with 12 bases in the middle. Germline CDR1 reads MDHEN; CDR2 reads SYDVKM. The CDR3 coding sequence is TGTGCCAGCAGTTTTATCCAGTCCTATAACTATGGCTACACCTTC. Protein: CASSFIQSYNYGYTF.

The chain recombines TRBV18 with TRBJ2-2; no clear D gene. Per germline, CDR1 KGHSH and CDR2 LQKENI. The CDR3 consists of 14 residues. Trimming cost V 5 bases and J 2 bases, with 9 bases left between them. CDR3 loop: CASSEDINTGELFF. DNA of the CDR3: TGTGCCAGCTCAGAGGATATAAACACCGGGGAGCTGTTTTTT.

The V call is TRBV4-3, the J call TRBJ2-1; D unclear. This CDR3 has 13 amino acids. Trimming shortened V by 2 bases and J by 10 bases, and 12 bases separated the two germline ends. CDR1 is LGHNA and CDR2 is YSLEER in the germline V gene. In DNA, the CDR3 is TGCGCCAGCAGCCAACCCCAGTTTAGGGAGCAGTTCTTC. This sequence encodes CASSQPQFREQFF.

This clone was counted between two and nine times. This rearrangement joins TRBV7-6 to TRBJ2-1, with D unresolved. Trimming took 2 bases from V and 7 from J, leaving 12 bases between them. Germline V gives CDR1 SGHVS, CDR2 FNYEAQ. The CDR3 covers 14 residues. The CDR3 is CASSLTDLGNEQFF. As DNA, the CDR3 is TGTGCCAGCAGCTTAACGGACCTCGGGAATGAGCAGTTCTTC.

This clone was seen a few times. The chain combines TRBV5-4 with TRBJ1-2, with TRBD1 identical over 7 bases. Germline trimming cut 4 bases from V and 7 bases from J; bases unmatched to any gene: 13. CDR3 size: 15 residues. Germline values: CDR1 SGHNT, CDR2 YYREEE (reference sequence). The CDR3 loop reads CASSPTGRIEFGYTF. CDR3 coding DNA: TGTGCCAGCAGCCCGACAGGGAGAATTGAGTTTGGCTACACCTTC. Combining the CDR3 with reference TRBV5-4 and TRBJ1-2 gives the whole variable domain ETGVTQSPTHLIKTRGQQVTLRCSSQSGHNTVSWYQQALGQGPQFIFQYYREEENGRGNFPPRFSGLQFPNYSSELNVNALELDDSALYLCASSPTGRIEFGYTFGSGTRLTVV.

CDR3: CASSPGTPDEQFF. The CDR3 DNA sequence: TGTGCCAGCAGTCCTGGGACCCCGGATGAGCAGTTCTTC. This chain uses TRBV27 with TRBJ2-1; D may match TRBD1 or TRBD2 (5 bases each). This CDR3 is 13 amino acids long. Germline loops: CDR1 MNHEY, CDR2 SMNVEV (reference sequence). The ends were cut back, 5 bases at V and 8 bases at J, with 13 bases in the middle.

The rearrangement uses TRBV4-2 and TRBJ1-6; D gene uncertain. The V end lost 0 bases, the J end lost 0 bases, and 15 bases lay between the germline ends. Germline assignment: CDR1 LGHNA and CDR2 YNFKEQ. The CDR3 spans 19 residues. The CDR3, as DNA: TGTGCCAGCAGCCAAGACGGCCTGCCGAGGAGCTCCTATAATTCACCCCTCCACTTT. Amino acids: CASSQDGLPRSSYNSPLHF.

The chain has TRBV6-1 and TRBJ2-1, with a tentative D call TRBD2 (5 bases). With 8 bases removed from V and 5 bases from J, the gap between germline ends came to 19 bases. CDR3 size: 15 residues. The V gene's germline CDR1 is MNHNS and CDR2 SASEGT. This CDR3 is CASHLAHGANNEQFF. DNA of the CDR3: TGTGCCAGCCACCTAGCTCACGGAGCAAACAATGAGCAGTTCTTC.

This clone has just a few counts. The CDR3 nucleotides read TGTGCCAGCAGCCCTCGGCCCACCGGGGGGCAGAATGAAAAACTGTTTTTT. Protein product: CASSPRPTGGQNEKLFF. This chain links TRBV5-4 with TRBJ1-4, with D possibly matching TRBD1 (6 bases). Between the trimmed V and J ends, which lost 4 bases and 5 bases, there was a span of 21 bases. The CDR3 has 17 residues. The germline V gene encodes CDR1 SGHNT and CDR2 YYREEE (reference sequence). Complete variable domain (other parts from reference TRBV5-4 and TRBJ1-4): ETGVTQSPTHLIKTRGQQVTLRCSSQSGHNTVSWYQQALGQGPQFIFQYYREEENGRGNFPPRFSGLQFPNYSSELNVNALELDDSALYLCASSPRPTGGQNEKLFFGSGTQLSVL.

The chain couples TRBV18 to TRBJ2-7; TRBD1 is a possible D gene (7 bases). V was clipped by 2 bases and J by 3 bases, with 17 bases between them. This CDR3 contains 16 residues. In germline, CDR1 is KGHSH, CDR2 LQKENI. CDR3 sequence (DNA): TGTGCCAGCTCACCAAACGGACAGGAGGGAGTCTACGAGCAGTACTTC. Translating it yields CASSPNGQEGVYEQYF.

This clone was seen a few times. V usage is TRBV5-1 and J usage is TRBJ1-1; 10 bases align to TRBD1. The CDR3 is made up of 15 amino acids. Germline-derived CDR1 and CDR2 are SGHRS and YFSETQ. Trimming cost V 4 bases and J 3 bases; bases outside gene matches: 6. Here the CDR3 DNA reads TGCGCCAGCAGCGGGACAGGGGAGCGGTACACTGAAGCTTTCTTT. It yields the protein CASSGTGERYTEAFF.

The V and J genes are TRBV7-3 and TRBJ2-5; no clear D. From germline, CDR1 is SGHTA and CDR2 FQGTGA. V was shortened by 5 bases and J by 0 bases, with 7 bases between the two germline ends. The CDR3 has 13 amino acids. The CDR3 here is CASSTRYQETQYF. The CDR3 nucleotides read TGTGCCAGCAGCACCCGGTACCAAGAGACCCAGTACTTC. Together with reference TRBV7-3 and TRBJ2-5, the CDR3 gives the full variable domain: GAGVSQTPSNKVTEKGKYVELRCDPISGHTALYWYRQSLGQGPEFLIYFQGTGAADDSGLPNDRFFAVRPEGSVSTLKIQRTERGDSAVYLCASSTRYQETQYFGPGTRLLVL.